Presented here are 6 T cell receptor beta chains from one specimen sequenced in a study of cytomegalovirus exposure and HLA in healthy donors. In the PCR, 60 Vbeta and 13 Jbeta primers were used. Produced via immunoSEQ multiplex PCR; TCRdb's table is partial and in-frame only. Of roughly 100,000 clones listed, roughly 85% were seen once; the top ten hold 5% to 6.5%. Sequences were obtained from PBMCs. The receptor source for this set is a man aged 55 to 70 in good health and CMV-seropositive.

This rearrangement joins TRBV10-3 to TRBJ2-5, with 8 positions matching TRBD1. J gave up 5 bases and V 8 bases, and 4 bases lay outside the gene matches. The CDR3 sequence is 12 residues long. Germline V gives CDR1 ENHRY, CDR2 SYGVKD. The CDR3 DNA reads TGTGCCATCGCCCAGGGGGCTGAGACCCAGTACTTC. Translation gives CAIAQGAETQYF.

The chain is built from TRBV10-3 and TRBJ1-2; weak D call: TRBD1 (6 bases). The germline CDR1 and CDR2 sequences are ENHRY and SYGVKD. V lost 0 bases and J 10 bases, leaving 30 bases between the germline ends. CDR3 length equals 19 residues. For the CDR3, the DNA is TGTGCCATCAGTGAGTCCACAGGGCAAATACTTAACTATCGAGTAGACTACACCTTC. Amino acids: CAISESTGQILNYRVDYTF.

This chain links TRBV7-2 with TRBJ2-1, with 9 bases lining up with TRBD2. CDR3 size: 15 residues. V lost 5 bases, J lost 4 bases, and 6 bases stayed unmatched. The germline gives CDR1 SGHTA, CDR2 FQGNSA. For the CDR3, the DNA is TGTGCCAGCAGCCGACAGCGGGGGGCTTACAATGAGCAGTTCTTC. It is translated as CASSRQRGAYNEQFF.

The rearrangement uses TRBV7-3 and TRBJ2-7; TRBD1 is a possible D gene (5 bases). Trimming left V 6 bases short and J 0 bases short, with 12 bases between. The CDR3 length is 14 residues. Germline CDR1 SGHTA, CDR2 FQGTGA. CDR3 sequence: CASSPAGPSYEQYF. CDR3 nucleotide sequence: TGTGCCAGCAGTCCCGCAGGGCCCTCCTACGAGCAGTACTTC.

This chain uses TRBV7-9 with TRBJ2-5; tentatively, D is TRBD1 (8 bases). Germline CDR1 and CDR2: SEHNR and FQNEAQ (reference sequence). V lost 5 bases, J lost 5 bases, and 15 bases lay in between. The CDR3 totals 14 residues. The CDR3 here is CASSPGQGGETQYF. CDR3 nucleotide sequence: TGTGCCAGCAGCCCCGGACAGGGAGGGGAGACCCAGTACTTC.

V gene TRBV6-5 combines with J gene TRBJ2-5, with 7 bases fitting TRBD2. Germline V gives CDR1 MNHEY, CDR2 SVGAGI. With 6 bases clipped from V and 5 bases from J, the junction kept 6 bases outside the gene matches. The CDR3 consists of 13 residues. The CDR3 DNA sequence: TGTGCCAGCAGGCGCGGGGGAGGGGAGACCCAGTACTTC. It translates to CASRRGGGETQYF.